Sequencing of this T cell receptor beta chain was carried out in a study of shared clonotypes between healthy human individuals. Overall study context: For every donor, three CD4 naive, three CD4 memory, two CD8 naive and one CD8 memory plates were used.

The donors were all Caucasian adults (living in Nashville, Tennessee). This CDR3 spans 14 amino acids. The germline V gene encodes CDR1 MDHEN and CDR2 SYDVKM. The ends were cut back, 5 bases at V and 10 bases at J, with 18 bases in the middle. Assay: immunoSEQ multiplex PCR; the TCRdb copy retains only in-frame clones and omits some. The profile shows some 500,000 clones, approximately 95% of them singletons. The rearrangement uses TRBV28 and TRBJ1-3; D gene ambiguous. The sequencing input was naive CD4+ T cells sorted from blood. Documented subset: CD45RA+ positively selected. This TCR came from a woman under 40 in good health. CDR3 bases: TGTGCCAGCAGTACCGGACCCTTGGTAAATACCATATATTTT. This codes for CASSTGPLVNTIYF. Full variable domain (missing parts from reference TRBV28 and TRBJ1-3): DVKVTQSSRYLVKRTGEKVFLECVQDMDHENMFWYRQDPGLGLRLIYFSYDVKMKEKGDIPEGYSVSREKKERFSLILESASTNQTSMYLCASSTGPLVNTIYFGEGSWLTVV.